Listed here are 28 T cell receptor beta chains from one sample, sequenced in a study of identical twins. TCRdb re-called the 5' RACE reads with MiXCR, one entry per CDR3 protein. The profile covers roughly 630,000 distinct CDR3 sequences, with 7.1% appearing a single time and roughly 1.6% taken by the ten largest. These records were also assigned to another study, of yellow fever vaccine responses in identical twins.

The sample was PBMCs. The receptor set was obtained from a woman aged 18-29 years in good health.

J is TRBJ2-1 and V is TRBV12-3 or TRBV12-4; D possibly corresponds to TRBD1 (5 bases). CDR3 length: 11 amino acids. The V end was cut by 6 bases, the J end by 10 bases, with 10 bases between. CDR3: CASSHAGEQFF. In nucleotides, the CDR3 is TGTGCCAGCAGCCATGCAGGGGAGCAGTTCTTC.

The chain is built from TRBV12-3 or TRBV12-4 and TRBJ2-3; unclear D gene. The V end lost 5 bases, the J end lost 5 bases, and 11 bases lay between the germline ends. The CDR3 extends over 13 amino acids. The CDR3 region has the DNA TGTGCCAGCAGTAGGGCCGTAGAAGATACGCAGTATTTT. Translation gives CASSRAVEDTQYF.

This clonotype occurred a few times. The chain joins TRBV20-1 to TRBJ2-2; the D gene is possibly TRBD2 (6 bases). Trimming removed 2 bases from V and 2 bases from J, with 12 bases in between. CDR1 and CDR2 (germline): DFQATT, SNEGSKA (reference sequence). The CDR3 covers 15 residues. In DNA form, the CDR3 reads TGCAGTGCTAGAATCGGGGGACTTAACACCGGGGAGCTGTTTTTT. Protein sequence: CSARIGGLNTGELFF.

The gene calls are TRBV29-1 and TRBJ2-3; no firm D call. The CDR3 totals 15 residues. V was clipped by 3 bases and J by 2 bases, with 15 bases between them. CDR1 SQVTM and CDR2 ANQGSEA come from the germline V gene. As DNA, the CDR3 is TGCAGCGTTGAGTGGGAACAGAAGTTCACAGATACGCAGTATTTT. Protein: CSVEWEQKFTDTQYF.

This clonotype was seen ten or more times. This chain uses TRBV7-9 with TRBJ1-3; D remains unclear. From germline, CDR1 is SEHNR and CDR2 FQNEAQ (reference sequence). The CDR3 consists of 16 residues. The V and J ends lost 1 base and 4 bases respectively, with 14 bases between them. The CDR3 DNA is TGTGCCAGCAGCTTAGAACGGCAGAAGTCAGGAAACACCATATATTTT. Amino acids: CASSLERQKSGNTIYF.

This clonotype was seen many times. The gene calls are TRBV12-3 or TRBV12-4 and TRBJ2-4; D gene unclear. This CDR3 is built from 13 residues. V lost 5 bases to trimming and J lost 5 bases, with 10 bases between them. The CDR3 nucleotides are TGTGCCAGCAGTCCCCTTGGGGAAAACATTCAGTACTTC. Its translation is CASSPLGENIQYF.

This clonotype occurred many times. The V call is TRBV24-1, the J call TRBJ2-1; D possibly uses TRBD1 or TRBD2 (6 bases each). V lost 5 bases to trimming and J lost 4 bases, with 14 bases between them. The CDR3 is made up of 15 amino acids. The germline V gene encodes CDR1 KGHDR and CDR2 SFDVKD. CDR3 nucleotide sequence: TGTGCCACCAGTGTATTGGGGGGCCTTTACAATGAGCAGTTCTTC. It is translated as CATSVLGGLYNEQFF.

The table lists this clonotype with many counts. The DNA of the CDR3 is TGCAGTGCTAGCCCCTTAGCGGGAGGGAGCTCTGGGGCCAACGTCCTGACTTTC. This translates into CSASPLAGGSSGANVLTF. The chain is built from TRBV20-1 and TRBJ2-6; TRBD2 aligns across 11 bases. The CDR3 has 18 residues. CDR1 is DFQATT and CDR2 is SNEGSKA in the germline V gene (reference sequence). V lost 3 bases and J lost 0; bases outside the gene matches: 7.

The chain joins TRBV5-4 to TRBJ2-1, with D uncertain. Trimming removed 0 bases from V and 6 bases from J, with 16 bases in between. From germline, CDR1 is SGHNT and CDR2 YYREEE (reference sequence). This CDR3 has 16 amino acids. The CDR3 loop is CASSLGWAPPGNEQFF. The CDR3, as DNA: TGTGCCAGCAGCTTGGGGTGGGCTCCACCCGGCAATGAGCAGTTCTTC. The full variable domain, rest sourced from reference TRBV5-4 and TRBJ2-1, is ETGVTQSPTHLIKTRGQQVTLRCSSQSGHNTVSWYQQALGQGPQFIFQYYREEENGRGNFPPRFSGLQFPNYSSELNVNALELDDSALYLCASSLGWAPPGNEQFFGPGTRLTVL.

V is TRBV5-1 and J is TRBJ2-5, with 8 bases identical to TRBD2. Germline V gene lookup returns CDR1 SGHRS and CDR2 YFSETQ. The CDR3 sequence is 16 residues long. The ends lost 1 base at V and 2 bases at J; junction bases unmatched: 7. In DNA form, the CDR3 reads TGCGCCAGCAGCTTGTGGCGGGGGGCTATTCAAGAGACCCAGTACTTC. This encodes CASSLWRGAIQETQYF. Filled out from reference TRBV5-1 and TRBJ2-5, the complete variable domain reads KAGVTQTPRYLIKTRGQQVTLSCSPISGHRSVSWYQQTPGQGLQFLFEYFSETQRNKGNFPGRFSGRQFSNSRSEMNVSTLELGDSALYLCASSLWRGAIQETQYFGPGTRLLVL.

This clonotype was detected only a few times. V is TRBV6-5 and J is TRBJ2-2; 7 bases are a match to TRBD2. This CDR3 spans 14 amino acids. Trimming took 2 bases from V and 8 from J; bases not matched to a gene: 5. Germline V lookup: CDR1 MNHEY, CDR2 SVGAGI. CDR3 nucleotide sequence: TGTGCCAGCAGTTACGGACTAGGTCCTGGGGAGCTGTTTTTT. The encoded protein is CASSYGLGPGELFF.

The chain links TRBV11-2 to TRBJ2-1; 13 nucleotides line up with TRBD2. The germline V gene has CDR1 SGHAT and CDR2 FQNNGV. The CDR3 is 17 amino acids. The trim removed 1 base at V and 7 bases at J, leaving 7 bases unmatched. The CDR3 DNA sequence: TGTGCCAGCAGCTTAGGAGGAACTAGCGGGAGGGGTAATGAGCAGTTCTTC. Translated: CASSLGGTSGRGNEQFF.

This clonotype was detected only a few times. The chain combines TRBV20-1 with TRBJ1-2; no clear D gene. V was pared by 3 bases and J by 2 bases, with 7 bases between. The germline V gene encodes CDR1 DFQATT and CDR2 SNEGSKA (reference sequence). This CDR3 is 12 amino acids long. The DNA of the CDR3 is TGCAGTGCTAGTCCAGCGAACTATGGCTACACCTTC. This sequence encodes CSASPANYGYTF.

This clonotype was counted at least ten times. This CDR3 reads CASSLDGLRVRQFF. The CDR3 nucleotides are TGTGCCAGCAGCTTAGACGGGCTGAGGGTTCGGCAGTTCTTC. The chain joins TRBV7-9 to TRBJ2-1, with D possibly matching TRBD2 (5 bases). The CDR3 covers 14 residues. The germline CDR1 and CDR2 sequences are SEHNR and FQNEAQ (reference sequence). V lost 1 base, J lost 12 bases, and 16 bases lay in between.

The table lists this clonotype with a few counts. J is TRBJ2-1 and V is TRBV2; D assignment may be TRBD1 or TRBD2 (6 bases each). The germline V and J ends were trimmed by 6 bases and 9 bases, with 15 bases remaining between them. The CDR3 has 13 residues. Germline V CDR1 and CDR2: SNHLY, FYNNEI. The CDR3 coding sequence is TGTGCCAGCAGGACTAGGCAGGGGCGTGAGCAGTTCTTC. Translation gives CASRTRQGREQFF.

This clonotype was observed a few times. The chain has TRBV6-1 and TRBJ2-5; 11 bases are a match to TRBD1. Germline CDR1 and CDR2: MNHNS and SASEGT. This CDR3 spans 15 amino acids. V was pared by 1 base and J by 5 bases, with 3 bases of the junction left unmatched. The CDR3 reads CASSEGTGGWETQYF. CDR3 DNA: TGTGCCAGCAGTGAAGGGACAGGGGGCTGGGAGACCCAGTACTTC.

This clonotype appeared a few times. This chain uses TRBV18 with TRBJ2-1, with D possibly TRBD2 on 6 matching bases. Germline CDR1 is KGHSH and CDR2 is LQKENI. The CDR3 covers 15 residues. V gave up 5 bases and J gave up 6 bases, with 17 bases separating them. CDR3 residues: CASSTTSPFGNEQFF. The CDR3 coding sequence is TGTGCCAGCTCAACTACTAGCCCCTTTGGCAATGAGCAGTTCTTC.

There are many counts of this clonotype. The chain carries TRBV5-5 and TRBJ2-3; 10 nucleotides line up with TRBD2. The trim removed 2 bases at V and 0 bases at J, leaving 3 bases unmatched. Germline CDR1 is SGHKS and CDR2 is YYEKEE (reference sequence). The CDR3 spans 16 residues. The CDR3 coding sequence is TGTGCCAGCAGCTTTACTAGCGGGGCTAGCACAGATACGCAGTATTTT. Translated, it gives CASSFTSGASTDTQYF. Full variable domain (remainder filled in from reference TRBV5-5 and TRBJ2-3): DAGVTQSPTHLIKTRGQQVTLRCSPISGHKSVSWYQQVLGQGPQFIFQYYEKEERGRGNFPDRFSARQFPNYSSELNVNALLLGDSALYLCASSFTSGASTDTQYFGPGTRLTVL.

The count of this clonotype is one. J is TRBJ1-1 and V is TRBV24-1; D remains unclear. CDR3 length: 14 residues. Germline V gene sequence: CDR1 KGHDR, CDR2 SFDVKD. V was cut by 3 bases and J by 4 bases, with 11 bases left in between. The chain's CDR3 is CATSDARGSTEAFF. The CDR3 DNA sequence: TGTGCCACCAGTGATGCCAGAGGGAGCACTGAAGCTTTCTTT.

This clonotype turned up a few times. The chain couples TRBV12-3 or TRBV12-4 to TRBJ2-1; tentatively, D is TRBD1 (6 bases). This CDR3 is built from 15 residues. Trimming took off 8 bases at V and 12 bases at J, with 26 bases between the two ends. The CDR3 spells CASHTGTTTFEGQFF. Here the CDR3 DNA reads TGTGCCAGCCACACCGGGACAACTACGTTCGAAGGGCAGTTCTTC.

This clonotype was counted many times. The chain couples TRBV12-3 or TRBV12-4 to TRBJ2-7; TRBD1 might be the D (6 bases). The CDR3 consists of 14 residues. Trimming removed 6 bases from V and 2 bases from J, with 14 bases in between. The chain's CDR3 is CASSLRTETYEQYF. The CDR3 bases are TGTGCCAGCAGCTTGAGGACAGAAACCTACGAGCAGTACTTC.

This clonotype was counted only a few times. J is TRBJ1-2 and V is TRBV13; the match to TRBD1 covers 7 bases. Germline CDR1 reads PRHDT; CDR2 reads FYEKMQ (reference sequence). The CDR3 consists of 13 residues. V lost 3 bases and J lost 3; bases outside the gene matches: 1. CDR3 protein: CASSFGTDYGYTF. DNA of the CDR3: TGTGCCAGCAGCTTCGGGACAGACTATGGCTACACCTTC. The complete variable domain, with remaining parts taken from reference TRBV13 and TRBJ1-2, reads AAGVIQSPRHLIKEKRETATLKCYPIPRHDTVYWYQQGPGQDPQFLISFYEKMQSDKGSIPDRFSAQQFSDYHSELNMSSLELGDSALYFCASSFGTDYGYTFGSGTRLTVV.

This clonotype has more than one count but fewer than ten. The rearrangement links TRBV10-3 to TRBJ2-3; 10 nucleotides line up with TRBD1. The CDR3 has 15 residues. V trimming: 4 bases; J trimming: 4 bases; junction bases outside the gene matches: 5. From germline, CDR1 is ENHRY and CDR2 SYGVKD. The CDR3 DNA is TGTGCCATCAGTGCCCCGGGACAGGGGCCAGATACGCAGTATTTT. The encoded protein is CAISAPGQGPDTQYF.

The genes are TRBV7-3 and TRBJ2-3; 11 bases match TRBD2. With V trimmed by 5 bases and J by 8 bases, 18 bases remained unmatched. Germline V gives CDR1 SGHTA, CDR2 FQGTGA. This CDR3 comprises 18 residues. Written as DNA, the CDR3 is TGTGCCAGCAGCCCTCACTACCTACTAGCGGGAGAATCACGTACGCAGTATTTT. This translates into CASSPHYLLAGESRTQYF.

CDR3 residues: CATGGEWGTGTRNEQFF. Here the CDR3 DNA reads TGTGCCACCGGGGGTGAGTGGGGGACAGGGACGAGGAATGAGCAGTTCTTC. The chain combines TRBV27 with TRBJ2-1; 9 positions match TRBD1. V shed 10 bases and J 7 bases; nucleotides not matched to a gene: 20. The CDR3 runs 17 residues. Germline V CDR1 and CDR2: MNHEY, SMNVEV (reference sequence).

The V call is TRBV5-1, the J call TRBJ2-7, with D hard to call. The CDR3 is made up of 12 amino acids. Trimming pared 4 bases from V and 6 bases from J, leaving 11 bases between. Germline-derived CDR1 and CDR2 are SGHRS and YFSETQ. CDR3 bases: TGCGCCAGCAGCCCGACTGGTGGCGAGCAGTACGTC. As protein: CASSPTGGEQYV.

This clonotype was found a few times. The chain is built from TRBV20-1 and TRBJ2-2; no firm D call. CDR1 is DFQATT, CDR2 SNEGSKA, per germline (reference sequence). V lost 5 bases and J 0 bases, leaving 22 bases between the germline ends. The length of the CDR3 is 18 residues. This CDR3 is CSASPAVHQRTNTGELFF. In DNA form, the CDR3 reads TGCAGTGCTTCACCCGCGGTACATCAGCGTACGAACACCGGGGAGCTGTTTTTT.

Only a few counts were recorded for this clonotype. V gene TRBV5-1 combines with J gene TRBJ2-4; a possible D gene is TRBD1 (6 bases). The CDR3 spans 14 residues. V was cut by 0 bases and J by 4 bases, with 8 bases left in between. Germline V lookup: CDR1 SGHRS, CDR2 YFSETQ. CDR3: CASSLVDSKNIQYF. The CDR3 DNA is TGCGCCAGCAGCTTGGTGGACAGTAAAAACATTCAGTACTTC.